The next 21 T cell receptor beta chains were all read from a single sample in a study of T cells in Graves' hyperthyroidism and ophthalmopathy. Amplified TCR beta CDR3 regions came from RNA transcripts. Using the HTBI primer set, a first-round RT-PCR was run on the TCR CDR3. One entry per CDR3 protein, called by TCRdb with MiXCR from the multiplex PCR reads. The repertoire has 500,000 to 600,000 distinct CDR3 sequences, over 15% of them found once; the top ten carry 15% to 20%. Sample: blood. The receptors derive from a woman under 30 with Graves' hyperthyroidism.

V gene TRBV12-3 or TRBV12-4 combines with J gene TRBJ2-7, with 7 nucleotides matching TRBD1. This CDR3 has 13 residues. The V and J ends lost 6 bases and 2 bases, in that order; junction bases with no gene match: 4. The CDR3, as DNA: TGTGCCAGCAGACCCGGGACAGCCTACGAGCAGTACTTC. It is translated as CASRPGTAYEQYF.

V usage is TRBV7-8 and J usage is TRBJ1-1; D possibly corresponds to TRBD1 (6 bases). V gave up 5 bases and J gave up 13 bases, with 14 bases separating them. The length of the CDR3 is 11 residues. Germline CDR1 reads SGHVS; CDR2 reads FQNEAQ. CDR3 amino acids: CASSVRGRLFF. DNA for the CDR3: TGTGCCAGCAGCGTAAGGGGGAGACTTTTCTTT.

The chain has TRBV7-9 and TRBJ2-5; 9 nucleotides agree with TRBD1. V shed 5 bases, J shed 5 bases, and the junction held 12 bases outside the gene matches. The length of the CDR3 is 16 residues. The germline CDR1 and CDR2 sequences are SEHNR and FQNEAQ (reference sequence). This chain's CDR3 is CASSSDPGQGVETQYF. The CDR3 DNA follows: TGTGCCAGCAGCAGCGATCCGGGACAGGGAGTCGAGACCCAGTACTTC.

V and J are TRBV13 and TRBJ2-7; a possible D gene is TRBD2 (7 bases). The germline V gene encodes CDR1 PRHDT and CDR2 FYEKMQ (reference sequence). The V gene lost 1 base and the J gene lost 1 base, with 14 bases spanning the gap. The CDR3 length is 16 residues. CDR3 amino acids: CASSLVGGLSSYEQYF. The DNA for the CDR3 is TGTGCCAGCAGCTTAGTGGGGGGGCTCTCTTCCTACGAGCAGTACTTC.

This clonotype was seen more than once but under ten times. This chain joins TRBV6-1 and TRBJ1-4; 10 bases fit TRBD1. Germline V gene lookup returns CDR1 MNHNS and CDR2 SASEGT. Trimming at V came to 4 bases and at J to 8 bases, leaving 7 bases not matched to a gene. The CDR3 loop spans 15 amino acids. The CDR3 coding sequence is TGTGCCAGCAGTGGCGGACAGGGGGGGCCAGAAAAACTGTTTTTT. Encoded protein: CASSGGQGGPEKLFF.

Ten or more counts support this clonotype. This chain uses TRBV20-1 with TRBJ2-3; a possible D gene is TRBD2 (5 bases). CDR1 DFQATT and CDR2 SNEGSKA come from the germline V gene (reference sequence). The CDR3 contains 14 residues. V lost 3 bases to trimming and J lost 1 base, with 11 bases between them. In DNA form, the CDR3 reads TGCAGTGCTAGCCCTAGCCTAGGCACAGATACGCAGTATTTT. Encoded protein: CSASPSLGTDTQYF.

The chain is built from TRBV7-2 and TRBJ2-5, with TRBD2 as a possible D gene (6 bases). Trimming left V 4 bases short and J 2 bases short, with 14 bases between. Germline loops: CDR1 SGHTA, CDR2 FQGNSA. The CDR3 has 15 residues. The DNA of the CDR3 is TGTGCCAGCAGCTGGGTAGCGGCCCCACAAGAGACCCAGTACTTC. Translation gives CASSWVAAPQETQYF.

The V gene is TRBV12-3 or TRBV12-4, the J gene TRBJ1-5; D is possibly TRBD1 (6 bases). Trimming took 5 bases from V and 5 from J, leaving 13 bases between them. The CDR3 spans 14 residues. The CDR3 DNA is TGTGCCAGCAGTGAAGGGGGTTACGATCAGCCCCAGCATTTT. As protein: CASSEGGYDQPQHF.

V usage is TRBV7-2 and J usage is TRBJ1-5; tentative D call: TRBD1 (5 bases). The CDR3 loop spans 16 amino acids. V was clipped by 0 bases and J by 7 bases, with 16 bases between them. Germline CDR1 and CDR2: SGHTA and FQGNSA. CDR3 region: CASSLAQGLRGQPQHF. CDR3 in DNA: TGTGCCAGCAGCTTAGCCCAGGGATTACGGGGGCAGCCCCAGCATTTT.

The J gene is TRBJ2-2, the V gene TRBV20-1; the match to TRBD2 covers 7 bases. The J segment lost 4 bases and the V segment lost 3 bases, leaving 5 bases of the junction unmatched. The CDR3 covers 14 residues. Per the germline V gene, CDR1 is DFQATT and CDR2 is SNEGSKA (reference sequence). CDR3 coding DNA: TGCAGTGCTAGGGCTAGCGGCATCACCGGGGAGCTGTTTTTT. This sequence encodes CSARASGITGELFF.

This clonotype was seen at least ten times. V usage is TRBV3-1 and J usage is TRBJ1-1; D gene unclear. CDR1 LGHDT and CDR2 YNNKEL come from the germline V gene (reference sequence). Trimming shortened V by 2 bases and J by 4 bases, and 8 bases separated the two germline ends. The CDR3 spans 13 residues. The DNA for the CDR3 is TGTGCCAGCAGCCAACCCCCCTTCACTGAAGCTTTCTTT. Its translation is CASSQPPFTEAFF.

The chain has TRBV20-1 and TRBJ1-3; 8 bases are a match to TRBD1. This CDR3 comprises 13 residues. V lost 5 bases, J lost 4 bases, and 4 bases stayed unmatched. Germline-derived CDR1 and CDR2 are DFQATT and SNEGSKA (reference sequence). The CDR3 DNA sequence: TGCAGTGCTCACAGGGGGGCAGGAAACACCATATATTTT. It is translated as CSAHRGAGNTIYF.

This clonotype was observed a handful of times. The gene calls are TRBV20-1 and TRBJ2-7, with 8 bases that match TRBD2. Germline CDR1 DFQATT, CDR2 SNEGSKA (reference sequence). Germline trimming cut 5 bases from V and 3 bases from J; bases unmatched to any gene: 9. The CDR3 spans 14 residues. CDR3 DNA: TGCAGTGCTCGGGGTGGCGGGGGGTACTACGAGCAGTACTTC. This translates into CSARGGGGYYEQYF.

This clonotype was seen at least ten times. This chain's CDR3 is CASSRTLAGGPSGSRETQYF. The CDR3 DNA is TGTGCCAGCAGTCGAACGCTAGCGGGAGGGCCAAGCGGGTCACGAGAGACCCAGTACTTC. The chain carries TRBV7-9 and TRBJ2-5; 12 bases agree with TRBD2. The germline CDR1 and CDR2 sequences are SEHNR and FQNEAQ (reference sequence). This CDR3 region has 20 residues. Unmatched junction bases numbered 21, after V lost 6 bases and J lost 4 bases.

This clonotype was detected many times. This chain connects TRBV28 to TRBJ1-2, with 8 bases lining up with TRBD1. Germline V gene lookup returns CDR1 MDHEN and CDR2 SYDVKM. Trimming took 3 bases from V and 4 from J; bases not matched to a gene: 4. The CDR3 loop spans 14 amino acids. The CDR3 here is CASSFGDRPYGYTF. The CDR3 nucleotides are TGTGCCAGCAGTTTTGGGGACAGGCCCTATGGCTACACCTTC.

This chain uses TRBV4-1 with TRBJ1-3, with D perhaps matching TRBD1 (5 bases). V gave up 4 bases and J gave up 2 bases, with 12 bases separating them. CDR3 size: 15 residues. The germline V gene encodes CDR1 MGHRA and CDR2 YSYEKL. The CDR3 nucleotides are TGCGCCAGCAGCCCCTTGCAGGGCCCTGGAAACACCATATATTTT. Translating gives CASSPLQGPGNTIYF.

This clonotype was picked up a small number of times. The CDR3 here is CASNHADRDYNSPLHF. The CDR3 DNA sequence: TGCGCCAGCAACCATGCCGACAGAGACTATAATTCACCCCTCCACTTT. This chain joins TRBV4-3 and TRBJ1-6; possibly TRBD1 for D (5 bases). Germline loops: CDR1 LGHNA, CDR2 YSLEER. With 7 bases removed from V and 3 bases from J, the gap between germline ends came to 16 bases. The CDR3 runs to 16 residues.

The CDR3: CSVGLPPSYEQYF. The CDR3 DNA reads TGCAGCGTGGGGCTTCCACCTTCCTACGAGCAGTACTTC. This chain joins TRBV29-1 and TRBJ2-7; D is possibly TRBD1 (5 bases). Per germline, CDR1 SQVTM and CDR2 ANQGSEA. V was cut by 6 bases and J by 1 base, with 13 bases left in between. The CDR3 is 13 residues long.

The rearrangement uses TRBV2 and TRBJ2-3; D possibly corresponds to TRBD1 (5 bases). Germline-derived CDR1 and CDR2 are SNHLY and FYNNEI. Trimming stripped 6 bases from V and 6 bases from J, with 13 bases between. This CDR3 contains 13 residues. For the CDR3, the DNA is TGTGCCAGCAGGAGCAGGGAAGGGGATACGCAGTATTTT. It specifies CASRSREGDTQYF.

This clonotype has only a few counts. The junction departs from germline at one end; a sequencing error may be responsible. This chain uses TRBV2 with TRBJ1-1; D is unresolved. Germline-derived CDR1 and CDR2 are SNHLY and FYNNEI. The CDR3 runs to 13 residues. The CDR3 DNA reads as TGTACCAGCAGTGTAGACAAGAACACTGAAGCTTTCTTT. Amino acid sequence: CTSSVDKNTEAFF.

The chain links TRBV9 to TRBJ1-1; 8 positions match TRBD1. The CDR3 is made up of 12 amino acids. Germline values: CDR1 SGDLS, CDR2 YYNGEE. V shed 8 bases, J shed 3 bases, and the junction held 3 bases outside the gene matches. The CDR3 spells CASGTGDTEAFF. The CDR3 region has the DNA TGTGCCAGTGGGACAGGAGACACTGAAGCTTTCTTT.